The 8 T cell receptor beta chains given below trace back to one sample, sequenced in a study of blood T cell repertoires in COVID-19. The assay was immunoSEQ multiplex PCR, and TCRdb's table has in-frame clones only and misses some. The profile shows under 250,000 clones, about 86% of them singletons. Material: peripheral blood. These receptor sequences come from a man in his forties with active or convalescent COVID-19.

The chain joins TRBV12-3 or TRBV12-4 to TRBJ1-2; D is possibly TRBD1 (5 bases). Trimming shortened V by 1 base and J by 8 bases, and 11 bases separated the two germline ends. This CDR3 region has 13 residues. CDR3 sequence (DNA): TGTGCCAGCAGTTTAGGGGGCGAGACAGGCTACACCTTC. This encodes CASSLGGETGYTF.

This chain links TRBV14 with TRBJ2-2; TRBD2 matches 10 bases. Trimming removed 1 base from V and 4 bases from J; junction bases left unmatched: 6. The CDR3 has 17 amino acids. CDR1 and CDR2 from the germline V gene are SGHDN and FVKESK. CDR3 sequence reads: CASSQGFLAGVTGELFF. The CDR3 DNA reads TGTGCCAGCAGCCAAGGGTTTCTAGCGGGGGTCACCGGGGAGCTGTTTTTT.

V usage is TRBV4-2 and J usage is TRBJ1-2, with 8 nucleotides matching TRBD1. V was pared by 3 bases and J by 4 bases, with 4 bases of the junction left unmatched. CDR1 is LGHNA, CDR2 YNFKEQ, per germline. This CDR3 contains 14 residues. The CDR3 region has the DNA TGTGCCAGCAGCCAGGAAGACAGGGGCTATGGCTACACCTTC. It specifies CASSQEDRGYGYTF.

The chain combines TRBV2 with TRBJ2-7; possible D gene TRBD2, 6 bases. Germline assignment: CDR1 SNHLY and CDR2 FYNNEI. CDR3 size: 14 residues. With 6 bases removed from V and 1 base from J, the gap between germline ends came to 13 bases. This chain's CDR3 is CASRLGGVSYEQYF. The CDR3 DNA follows: TGTGCCAGCAGATTGGGCGGGGTTTCCTACGAGCAGTACTTC.

The V call is TRBV5-1, the J call TRBJ2-2, with a tentative D call TRBD2 (5 bases). The CDR3 is made up of 14 amino acids. Germline V gene sequence: CDR1 SGHRS, CDR2 YFSETQ. Trimming shortened V by 3 bases and J by 7 bases, and 13 bases separated the two germline ends. The CDR3 DNA reads TGCGCCAGCAGCTCCACCCTAGCCGGCGGGGAGCTGTTTTTT. Translated: CASSSTLAGGELFF.

This clone showed up many times. The chain uses TRBV5-1 and TRBJ1-5, with a tentative D call TRBD1 (6 bases). The germline V gene has CDR1 SGHRS and CDR2 YFSETQ. The CDR3 consists of 15 residues. Trimming shortened V by 0 bases and J by 6 bases, and 13 bases separated the two germline ends. As DNA, the CDR3 is TGCGCCAGCAGCTTGGAGACAGGTATAGGTCAGCCCCAGCATTTT. It codes for CASSLETGIGQPQHF.

This clone appeared once. This sequence joins TRBV5-1 and TRBJ2-3; 13 nucleotides match TRBD2. Germline CDR1 is SGHRS and CDR2 is YFSETQ. The CDR3 is 17 amino acids. V shed 4 bases and J 1 base; nucleotides not matched to a gene: 6. In DNA, the CDR3 is TGCGCCAGCAGCCGGGGACTAGCGGGACTCGGCACAGATACGCAGTATTTT. This translates into CASSRGLAGLGTDTQYF.

The chain uses TRBV11-2 and TRBJ2-7, with 9 bases that match TRBD2. The CDR3 is 18 amino acids. CDR1 SGHAT and CDR2 FQNNGV come from the germline V gene. Trimming took 2 bases from V and 3 from J; bases not matched to a gene: 14. CDR3 loop: CASSLRLAGTGYYYEQYF. The DNA of the CDR3 is TGTGCCAGCAGCTTAAGGCTAGCGGGAACCGGTTATTACTACGAGCAGTACTTC.